This passage covers 6 T cell receptor beta chains from one sample sequenced in a study of blood T cell repertoires in COVID-19. TCRdb keeps only in-frame clones here, not all; method: immunoSEQ multiplex PCR. The sample holds 30,000 or so clones, nearly 80% seen once. The source material was peripheral blood. These receptors all come from a man at least 80 years old with acute or convalescent COVID-19.

The V call is TRBV7-2, the J call TRBJ2-5; 9 bases agree with TRBD2. The CDR3 runs to 14 residues. J lost 5 bases, V lost 5 bases, and 6 bases had no gene match. From germline, CDR1 is SGHTA and CDR2 FQGNSA. The CDR3 nucleotides are TGTGCCAGCAGCCCCCAGCGGGGGGTTGAGACCCAGTACTTC. As protein: CASSPQRGVETQYF.

The genes are TRBV3-1 (or the pseudogene TRBV3-2) and TRBJ2-7; 8 nucleotides match TRBD2. The length of the CDR3 is 15 residues. J was trimmed by 0 bases and V by 1 base; bases with no gene match: 2. CDR1 LGHDT and CDR2 YNNKEL come from the germline V gene (reference sequence). The DNA for the CDR3 is TGTGCCAGCAGCCAAGCAGGGACTAGCTCCTACGAGCAGTACTTC. It translates to CASSQAGTSSYEQYF.

The chain carries TRBV5-1 and TRBJ2-4, with 8 nucleotides matching TRBD1. There are 17 residues in the CDR3. J lost 0 bases, V lost 0 bases, and 5 bases had no gene match. Germline V gives CDR1 SGHRS, CDR2 YFSETQ. The CDR3 coding sequence is TGCGCCAGCAGCTTGGGGACAGGGTTTTTAGCCAAAAACATTCAGTACTTC. Encoded protein: CASSLGTGFLAKNIQYF.

This rearrangement joins TRBV7-2 to TRBJ1-5; tentative D call: TRBD1 (6 bases). The CDR3 loop spans 13 amino acids. V was clipped by 6 bases and J by 5 bases, with 11 bases between them. Per germline, CDR1 SGHTA and CDR2 FQGNSA. The CDR3 sequence: CASSPDRYQPQHF. The CDR3 bases are TGTGCCAGCAGTCCTGACAGGTATCAGCCCCAGCATTTT. Supplemented by reference TRBV7-2 and TRBJ1-5, the full variable domain reads GAGVSQSPSNKVTEKGKDVELRCDPISGHTALYWYRQSLGQGLEFLIYFQGNSAPDKSGLPSDRFSAERTGGSVSTLTIQRTQQEDSAVYLCASSPDRYQPQHFGDGTRLSIL.

The V gene is TRBV4-3, the J gene TRBJ1-4; D is perhaps TRBD1 (6 bases). The CDR3 has 16 residues. The germline V and J ends were trimmed by 1 base and 8 bases, with 17 bases remaining between them. Germline CDR1 LGHNA, CDR2 YSLEER. The CDR3 sequence is CASSQAWGRGEEKLFF. CDR3 nucleotide sequence: TGCGCCAGCAGCCAAGCGTGGGGCAGGGGTGAAGAAAAACTGTTTTTT.

V and J are TRBV18 and TRBJ1-2; no clear D. Germline V CDR1 and CDR2: KGHSH, LQKENI. This CDR3 spans 13 amino acids. Trimming shortened V by 3 bases and J by 7 bases, and 12 bases separated the two germline ends. CDR3 in DNA: TGTGCCAGCTCACCCGAACAATGGGCTGGCTACACCTTC. It specifies CASSPEQWAGYTF.